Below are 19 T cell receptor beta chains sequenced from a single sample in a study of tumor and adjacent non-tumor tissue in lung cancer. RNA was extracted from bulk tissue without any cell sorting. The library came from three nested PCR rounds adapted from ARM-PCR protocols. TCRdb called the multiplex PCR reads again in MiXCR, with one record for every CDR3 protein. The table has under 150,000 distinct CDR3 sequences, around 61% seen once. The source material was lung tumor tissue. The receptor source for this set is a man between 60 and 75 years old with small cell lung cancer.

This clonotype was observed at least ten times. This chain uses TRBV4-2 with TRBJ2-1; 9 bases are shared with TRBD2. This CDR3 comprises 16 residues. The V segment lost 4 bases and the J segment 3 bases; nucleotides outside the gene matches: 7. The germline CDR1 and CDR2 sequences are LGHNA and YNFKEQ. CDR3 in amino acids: CASSPLGREGYNEQFF. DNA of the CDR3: TGTGCCAGCAGCCCTCTTGGGCGGGAGGGCTACAATGAGCAGTTCTTC.

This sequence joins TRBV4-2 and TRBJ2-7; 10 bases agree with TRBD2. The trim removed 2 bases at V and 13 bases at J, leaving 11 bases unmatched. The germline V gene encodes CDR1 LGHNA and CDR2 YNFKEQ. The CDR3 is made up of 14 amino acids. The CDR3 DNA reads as TGTGCCAGCAGCCAAAAAATTCTAGCGGGAGAACATTACTTC. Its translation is CASSQKILAGEHYF.

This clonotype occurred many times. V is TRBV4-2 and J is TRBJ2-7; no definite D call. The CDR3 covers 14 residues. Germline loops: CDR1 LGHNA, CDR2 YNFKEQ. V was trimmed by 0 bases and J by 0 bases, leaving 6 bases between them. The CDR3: CASSQETVSYEQYF. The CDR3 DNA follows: TGTGCCAGCAGCCAAGAGACGGTCTCCTACGAGCAGTACTTC.

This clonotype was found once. CDR3 in DNA: TGCAGTGCTCGCTCCTTACATCAGCCCCAGCATTTT. Its protein is CSARSLHQPQHF. V gene TRBV20-1 combines with J gene TRBJ1-5; D not certain. Trimming stripped 5 bases from V and 5 bases from J, with 10 bases between. This CDR3 has 12 amino acids. Per germline, CDR1 DFQATT and CDR2 SNEGSKA (reference sequence).

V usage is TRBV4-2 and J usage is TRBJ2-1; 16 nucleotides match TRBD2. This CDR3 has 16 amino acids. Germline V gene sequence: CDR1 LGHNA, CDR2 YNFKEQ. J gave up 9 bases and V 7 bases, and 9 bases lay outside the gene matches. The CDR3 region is CASNQGLAGGYGEQFF. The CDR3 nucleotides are TGTGCCAGCAACCAGGGACTAGCGGGAGGGTATGGTGAGCAGTTCTTC.

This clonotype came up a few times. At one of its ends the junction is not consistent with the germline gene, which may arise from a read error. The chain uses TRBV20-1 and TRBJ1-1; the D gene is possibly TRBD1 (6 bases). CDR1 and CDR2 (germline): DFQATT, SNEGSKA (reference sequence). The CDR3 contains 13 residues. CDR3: CSARTGRNTGAFF. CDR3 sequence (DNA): TGCAGTGCTAGGACAGGTAGAAACACTGGAGCTTTCTTT.

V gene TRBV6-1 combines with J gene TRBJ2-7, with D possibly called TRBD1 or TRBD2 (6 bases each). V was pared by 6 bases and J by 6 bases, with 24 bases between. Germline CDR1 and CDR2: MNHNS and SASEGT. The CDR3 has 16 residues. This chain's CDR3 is CASRRGWLGNRVEQYF. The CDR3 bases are TGTGCCAGCAGGCGGGGTTGGCTCGGTAACAGGGTCGAGCAGTACTTC.

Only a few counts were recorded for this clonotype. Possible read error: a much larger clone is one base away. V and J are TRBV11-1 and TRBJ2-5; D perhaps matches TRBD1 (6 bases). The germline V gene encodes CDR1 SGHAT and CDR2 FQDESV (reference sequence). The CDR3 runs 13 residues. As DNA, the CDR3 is TGTGTCAGCCGCCCAGGGGACCAAGAGACCCAGTACTTC. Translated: CVSRPGDQETQYF.

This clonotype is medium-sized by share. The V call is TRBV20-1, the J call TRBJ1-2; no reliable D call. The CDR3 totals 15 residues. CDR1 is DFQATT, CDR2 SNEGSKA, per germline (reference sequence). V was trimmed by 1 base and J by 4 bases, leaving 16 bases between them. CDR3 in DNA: TGCAGTGCTAGAGCCTCCCGGTCCAGGATCTATGGCTACACCTTC. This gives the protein CSARASRSRIYGYTF.

CDR3 residues: CASSPSVGIHQQYF. CDR3 nucleotide sequence: TGTGCCAGCAGCCCCTCCGTTGGGATCCACCAGCAGTACTTC. This chain joins TRBV9 and TRBJ2-7; D call uncertain. Germline V gene sequence: CDR1 SGDLS, CDR2 YYNGEE. The V end lost 4 bases, the J end lost 8 bases, and 19 bases lay between the germline ends. There are 14 residues in the CDR3.

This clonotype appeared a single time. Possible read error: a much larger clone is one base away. CDR3 sequence reads: CSGWTDTDTQYF. The CDR3 region has the DNA TGCAGCGGGTGGACAGACACAGATACGCAGTATTTT. The V and J genes are TRBV29-1 and TRBJ2-3; possible D gene TRBD1, 6 bases. The CDR3 has 12 residues. CDR1 SQVTM and CDR2 ANQGSEA come from the germline V gene. V shed 7 bases and J shed 2 bases, with 10 bases lying between them.

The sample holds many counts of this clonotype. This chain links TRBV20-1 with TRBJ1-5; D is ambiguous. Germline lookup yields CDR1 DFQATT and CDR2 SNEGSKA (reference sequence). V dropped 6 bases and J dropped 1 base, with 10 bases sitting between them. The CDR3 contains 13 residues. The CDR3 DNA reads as TGCAGTGCAAGCGGAGCAAGCAATCAGCCCCAGCATTTT. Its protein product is CSASGASNQPQHF.

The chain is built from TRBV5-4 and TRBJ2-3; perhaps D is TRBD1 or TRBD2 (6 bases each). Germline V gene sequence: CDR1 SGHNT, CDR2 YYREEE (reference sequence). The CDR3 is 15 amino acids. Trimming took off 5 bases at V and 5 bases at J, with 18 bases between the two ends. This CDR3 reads CASRRGTSHGDTQYF. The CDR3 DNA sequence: TGTGCCAGCAGGAGGGGGACTTCCCATGGAGATACGCAGTATTTT.

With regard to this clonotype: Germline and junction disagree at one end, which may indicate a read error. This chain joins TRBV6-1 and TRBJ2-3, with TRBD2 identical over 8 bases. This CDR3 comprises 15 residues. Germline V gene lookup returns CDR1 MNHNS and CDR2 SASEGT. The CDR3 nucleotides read TGTGCCAACAGTGAAGTCAGCGGGAGTTCCTATACGCAGTATTTT. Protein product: CANSEVSGSSYTQYF.

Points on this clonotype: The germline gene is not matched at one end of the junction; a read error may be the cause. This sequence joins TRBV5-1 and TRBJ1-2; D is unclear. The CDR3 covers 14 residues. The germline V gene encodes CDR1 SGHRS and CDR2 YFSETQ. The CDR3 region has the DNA TGCGCCAGCAGCTTGTGGAGCTCTAACTATGACTACACCTTC. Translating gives CASSLWSSNYDYTF.

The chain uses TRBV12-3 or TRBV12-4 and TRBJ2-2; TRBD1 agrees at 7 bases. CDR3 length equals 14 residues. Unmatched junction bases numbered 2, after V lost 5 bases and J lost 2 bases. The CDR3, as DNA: TGTGCCAGCAGTAGACAGGGAAACACCGGGGAGCTGTTTTTT. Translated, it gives CASSRQGNTGELFF.

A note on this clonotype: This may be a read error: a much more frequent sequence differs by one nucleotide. The CDR3 sequence: CASSRKESYEQYF. CDR3 sequence (DNA): TGTGCCAGCAGCCGGAAGGAATCCTACGAGCAGTACTTC. The V call is TRBV6-1, the J call TRBJ2-7; no clear D. Trimming shortened V by 6 bases and J by 1 base, and 10 bases separated the two germline ends. The CDR3 consists of 13 residues. The V gene's germline CDR1 is MNHNS and CDR2 SASEGT.

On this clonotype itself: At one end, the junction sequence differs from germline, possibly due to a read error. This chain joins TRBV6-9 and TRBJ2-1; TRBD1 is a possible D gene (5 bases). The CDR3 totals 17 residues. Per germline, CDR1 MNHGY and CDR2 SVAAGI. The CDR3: CVSNPPPDRVDYNEQFF. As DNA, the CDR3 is TGTGTCAGCAATCCGCCTCCAGACAGAGTTGACTACAATGAGCAGTTCTTC.

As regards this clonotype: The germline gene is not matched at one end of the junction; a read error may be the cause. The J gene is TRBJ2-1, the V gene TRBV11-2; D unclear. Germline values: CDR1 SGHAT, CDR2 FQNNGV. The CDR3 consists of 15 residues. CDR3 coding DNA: TGTGTCAGCAGCTTAGATGTAGGATTCAACAATGAGCAGTTCTTC. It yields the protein CVSSLDVGFNNEQFF.